This T cell receptor beta chain emerged from a study of a mutant IDH1 vaccine in newly diagnosed glioma. Study details: Sex distribution of treated patients was about 62% male and approximately 38% female; mean age was around 40 years. At week 47 came visit V13, while visit V12 had come at week 35. Study-wide points: Induction of immune responses by the vaccine occurred in 93.3% of patients.

Libraries were prepared by immunoSEQ multiplex PCR; TCRdb keeps only in-frame clonotypes and omits some of them. The sample has around 57,000 clones; approximately 80% are singletons. The time point denotes: week 35, safety follow-up. Vaccinated patients received 300 ug of mutant IDH1 20-mer peptide per dose, with topical imiquimod. The donor cohort comprised cases of new WHO grade 3 or 4 IDH1-mutant, ATRX-lost astrocytoma. Comments on this clone: Its matching antigen is unknown.

The CDR3 has 14 residues. Per the germline V gene, CDR1 is SNHLY and CDR2 is FYNNEI. The V end lost 5 bases, the J end lost 4 bases, and 14 bases lay between the germline ends. The source of this sequence is a man between 25 and 39 years old with glioma. V gene TRBV2 combines with J gene TRBJ1-2; tentatively, D is TRBD1 (6 bases). The sample in question was PBMCs, obtained from a glioma patient whose treatment included an IDH1 peptide vaccine. The CDR3 coding sequence is TGTGCCAGCAGTTACAGGGAGGCGGGCTATGGCTACACCTTC. Protein sequence: CASSYREAGYGYTF.